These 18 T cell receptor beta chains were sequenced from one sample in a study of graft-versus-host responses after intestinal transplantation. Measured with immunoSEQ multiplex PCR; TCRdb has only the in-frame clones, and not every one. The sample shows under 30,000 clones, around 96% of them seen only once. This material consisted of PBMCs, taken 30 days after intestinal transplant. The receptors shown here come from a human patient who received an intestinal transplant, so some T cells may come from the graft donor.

CDR3 in amino acids: CASSLVGILSSYNEQFF. CDR3 coding DNA: TGTGCCAGCAGCTTAGTGGGAATCCTCAGCTCCTACAATGAGCAGTTCTTC. V usage is TRBV7-8 and J usage is TRBJ2-1, with D unclear. CDR3 length: 17 amino acids. Germline CDR1 reads SGHVS; CDR2 reads FQNEAQ. The V and J ends lost 1 base and 0 bases respectively, with 13 bases between them.

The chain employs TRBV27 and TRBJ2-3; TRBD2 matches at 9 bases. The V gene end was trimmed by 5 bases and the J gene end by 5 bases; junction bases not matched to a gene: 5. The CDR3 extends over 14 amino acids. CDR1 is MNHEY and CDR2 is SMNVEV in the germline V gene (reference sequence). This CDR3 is CASSPGLAIDTQYF. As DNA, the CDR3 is TGTGCCAGCAGTCCGGGACTAGCTATAGATACGCAGTATTTT.

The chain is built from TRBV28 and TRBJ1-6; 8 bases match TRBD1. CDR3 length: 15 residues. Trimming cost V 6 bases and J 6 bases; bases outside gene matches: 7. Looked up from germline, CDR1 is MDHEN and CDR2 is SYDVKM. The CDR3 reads CASRRPGQVNSPLHF. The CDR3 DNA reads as TGTGCCAGCAGGAGGCCGGGACAGGTTAATTCACCCCTCCACTTT.

CDR3 protein: CASSLAPSGGTDTQYF. CDR3 DNA: TGTGCCAGCAGCTTGGCTCCTAGCGGGGGGACCGATACGCAGTATTTT. The genes are TRBV5-4 and TRBJ2-3, with 11 bases lining up with TRBD2. The V and J ends lost 0 bases and 6 bases, in that order; junction bases with no gene match: 6. The germline gives CDR1 SGHNT, CDR2 YYREEE (reference sequence). The CDR3 loop spans 16 amino acids.

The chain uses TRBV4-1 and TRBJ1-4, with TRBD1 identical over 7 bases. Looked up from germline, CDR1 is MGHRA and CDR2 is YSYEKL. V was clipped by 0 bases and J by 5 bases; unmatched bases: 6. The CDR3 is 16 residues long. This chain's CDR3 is CASSQDAGTVNEKLFF. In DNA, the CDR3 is TGCGCCAGCAGCCAAGATGCCGGGACAGTAAATGAAAAACTGTTTTTT.

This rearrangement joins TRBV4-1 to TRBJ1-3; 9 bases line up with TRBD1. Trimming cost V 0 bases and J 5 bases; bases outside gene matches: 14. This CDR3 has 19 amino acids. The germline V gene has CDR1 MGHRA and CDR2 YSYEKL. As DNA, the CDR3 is TGCGCCAGCAGCCAAGATCTGCCCCGCTCTACAGGGGGCAGAAACACCATATATTTT. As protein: CASSQDLPRSTGGRNTIYF.

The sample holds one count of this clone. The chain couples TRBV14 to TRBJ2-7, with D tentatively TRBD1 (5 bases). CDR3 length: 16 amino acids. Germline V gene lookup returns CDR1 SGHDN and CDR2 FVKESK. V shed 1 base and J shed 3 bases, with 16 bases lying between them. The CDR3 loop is CASSQVHRSDDYEQYF. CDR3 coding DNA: TGTGCCAGCAGCCAAGTCCACAGGAGCGACGACTACGAGCAGTACTTC.

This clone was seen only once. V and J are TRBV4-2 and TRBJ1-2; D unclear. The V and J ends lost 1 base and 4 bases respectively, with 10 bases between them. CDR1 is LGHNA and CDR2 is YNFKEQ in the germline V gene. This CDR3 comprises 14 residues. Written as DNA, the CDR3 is TGTGCCAGCAGCCAAGCGGCAGCTTTCTATGGCTACACCTTC. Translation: CASSQAAAFYGYTF.

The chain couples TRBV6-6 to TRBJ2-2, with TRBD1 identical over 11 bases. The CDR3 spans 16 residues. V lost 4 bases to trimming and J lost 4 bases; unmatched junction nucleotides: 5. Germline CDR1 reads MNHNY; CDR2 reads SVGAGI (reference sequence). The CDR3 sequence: CASSLDRGQGTGELFF. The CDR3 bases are TGTGCCAGCAGTTTGGACAGGGGGCAAGGCACCGGGGAGCTGTTTTTT.

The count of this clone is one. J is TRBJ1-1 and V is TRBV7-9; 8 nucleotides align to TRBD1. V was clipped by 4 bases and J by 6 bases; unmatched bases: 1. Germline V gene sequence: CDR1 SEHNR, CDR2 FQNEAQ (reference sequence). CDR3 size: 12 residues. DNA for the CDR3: TGTGCCAGCAGCTCGGACAGGGCTGAAGCTTTCTTT. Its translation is CASSSDRAEAFF.

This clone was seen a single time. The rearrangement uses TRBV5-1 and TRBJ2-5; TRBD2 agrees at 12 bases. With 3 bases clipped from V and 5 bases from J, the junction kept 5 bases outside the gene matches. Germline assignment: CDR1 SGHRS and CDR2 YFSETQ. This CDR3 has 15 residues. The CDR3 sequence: CASSSTSGSWETQYF. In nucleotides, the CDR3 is TGCGCCAGCAGCTCGACTAGCGGGAGTTGGGAGACCCAGTACTTC.

The CDR3 region has the DNA TGTGCCAGCAGTAACCTACAGCGGGGCTACACCTTC. Its protein is CASSNLQRGYTF. The V call is TRBV2, the J call TRBJ1-2, with unresolved D. CDR1 and CDR2 (germline): SNHLY, FYNNEI. V lost 5 bases, J lost 8 bases, and 12 bases lay in between. The CDR3 covers 12 residues.

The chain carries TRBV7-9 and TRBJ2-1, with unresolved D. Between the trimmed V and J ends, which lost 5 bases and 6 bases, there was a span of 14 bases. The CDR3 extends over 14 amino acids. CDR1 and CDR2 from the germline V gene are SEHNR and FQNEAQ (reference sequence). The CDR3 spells CASSQVLRPNEQFF. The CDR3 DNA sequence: TGTGCCAGCAGCCAGGTCCTAAGGCCCAATGAGCAGTTCTTC.

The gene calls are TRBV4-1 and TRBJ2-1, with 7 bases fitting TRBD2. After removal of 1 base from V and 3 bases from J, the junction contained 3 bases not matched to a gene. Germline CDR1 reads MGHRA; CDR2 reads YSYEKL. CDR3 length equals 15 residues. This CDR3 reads CASSQVGRFYNEQFF. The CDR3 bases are TGCGCCAGCAGCCAAGTCGGGAGGTTCTACAATGAGCAGTTCTTC.

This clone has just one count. The CDR3 region is CAWSSGIFPYEQYF. The CDR3 DNA is TGTGCCTGGAGTTCAGGGATATTCCCCTACGAGCAGTACTTC. This chain joins TRBV30 and TRBJ2-7, with D possibly TRBD1 on 5 matching bases. The CDR3 is 14 amino acids. Trimming shortened V by 2 bases and J by 2 bases, and 13 bases separated the two germline ends. Germline CDR1 and CDR2: GTSNPN and SVGIG (reference sequence).

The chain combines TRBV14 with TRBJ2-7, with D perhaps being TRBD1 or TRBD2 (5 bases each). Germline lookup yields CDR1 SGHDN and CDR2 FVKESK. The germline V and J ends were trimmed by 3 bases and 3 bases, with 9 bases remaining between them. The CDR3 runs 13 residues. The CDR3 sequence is CASSHIGGYEQYF. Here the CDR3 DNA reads TGTGCCAGCAGCCACATTGGGGGCTACGAGCAGTACTTC.

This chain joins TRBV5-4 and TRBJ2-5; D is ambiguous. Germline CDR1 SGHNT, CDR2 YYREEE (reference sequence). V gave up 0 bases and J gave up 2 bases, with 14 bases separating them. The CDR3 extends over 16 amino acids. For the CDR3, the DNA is TGTGCCAGCAGCTTGGGGTTAGGACGCGATCAAGAGACCCAGTACTTC. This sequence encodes CASSLGLGRDQETQYF. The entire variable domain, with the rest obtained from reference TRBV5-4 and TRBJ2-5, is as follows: ETGVTQSPTHLIKTRGQQVTLRCSSQSGHNTVSWYQQALGQGPQFIFQYYREEENGRGNFPPRFSGLQFPNYSSELNVNALELDDSALYLCASSLGLGRDQETQYFGPGTRLLVL.

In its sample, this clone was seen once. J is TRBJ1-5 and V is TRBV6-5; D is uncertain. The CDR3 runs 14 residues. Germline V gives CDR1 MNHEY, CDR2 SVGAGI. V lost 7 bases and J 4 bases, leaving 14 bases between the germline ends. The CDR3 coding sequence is TGTGCCAGCACTCTCGACGCCTGGAATCAGCCCCAGCATTTT. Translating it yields CASTLDAWNQPQHF.